This T cell receptor (beta chain) was sequenced during a study of T cell repertoires in cytomegalovirus infection (dated by TCRdb to the late 2010s). Regarding the research as a whole: Donor HLA type was relevant to the analysis, as public TCR beta signatures indicated carriage of CMV infection together with the matching HLA type.

The listed sequencing device is Illumina HiSeq 1500. TCRdb itself trimmed the public reads at Q25 with fastp, ran MiXCR and retained productive beta chains. Entries are consolidated by CDR3 protein sequence, retaining the most common genes and DNA. In all, the sample holds about 260,000 distinct CDR3 sequences, and roughly 15% of those were seen once. The ten largest clones take up around 9.5% of the sample. Looking up the germline V gene yields CDR1 MNHNS and CDR2 SASEGT. The CDR3 runs 14 amino acids, cysteine and phenylalanine included. Only the CDR3 DNA stays, 42 bases, in frame from base 1. Between the V and J ends, shortened by 0 bases and 5 bases respectively, the junction contains 7 bases. The research as a whole found: Cumulative frequency of public TCR beta family members discriminated carriers of CMV infection plus the relevant HLA type in this cohort and an independent approximately 370-donor cohort. The ex vivo response was dominated by HLA-C-restricted CMV-specific TCR beta clonotypes, and the single most frequent clonotype in two of eight donors was supplied by these HLA-C-restricted clonotypes.

As to this clonotype: Its antigen is unknown. Base qualities are not at hand, and no much larger clone is one base apart.

The rearrangement joined TRBV6-1 to TRBJ1-4; too little of a D gene remains to name it. The sequence came from a human donor in good health (CMV status not recorded). Some clones in this sample may be carry-over from other donors' samples. Material: PBMCs. In nucleotides, the sequence is TGTGCCAGCAGTGAAGCCACTTCCAATGAAAAACTGTTTTTT. Its protein product is CASSEATSNEKLFF.